A single sample gave rise to the 17 T cell receptor beta chains below, sequenced in a study of human T cells and chemical hapten exposure. Sample time point: pre-sensitization, week 0. The treatment was: therapeutic diphenylcyclopropenone sensitization with weekly scalp DPC. TCRdb re-analysed the RACE reads in MiXCR, keeping a single row per CDR3 protein. The sample lists tens of thousands of distinct CDR3 sequences; approximately 10% were seen once. The sequenced sample was whole blood, obtained in connection with sensitization to the hapten diphenylcyclopropenone (DPC). The receptors originated from a man between 35 and 55 years old with alopecia areata. Some clones in this sample may be carry-over from other donors' samples.

The sample holds many counts of this clonotype. The V gene is TRBV12-5, the J gene TRBJ2-2, with 8 bases aligning to TRBD1. Germline assignment: CDR1 LGHNT and CDR2 FRNRAP. The CDR3 is 16 residues long. J lost 0 bases, V lost 1 base, and 1 base had no gene match. CDR3 amino acids: CASGLGTGTNTGELFF. CDR3 coding DNA: TGTGCTAGTGGTTTGGGGACAGGGACGAACACCGGGGAGCTGTTTTTT.

The sample holds many counts of this clonotype. The chain recombines TRBV4-1 with TRBJ2-7, with 9 bases aligning to TRBD1. Germline V gives CDR1 MGHRA, CDR2 YSYEKL. The CDR3 covers 15 residues. V trimming: 1 base; J trimming: 3 bases; junction bases outside the gene matches: 4. CDR3 DNA: TGCGCCAGCAGCCAAGCGGGACAGGGTCTCTACGAGCAGTACTTC. It yields the protein CASSQAGQGLYEQYF.

This clonotype has a handful of counts. The chain employs TRBV7-9 and TRBJ2-7, with a weak D call TRBD2 (6 bases). The germline CDR1 and CDR2 sequences are SEHNR and FQNEAQ (reference sequence). V was shortened by 5 bases and J by 0 bases, with 11 bases between the two germline ends. The CDR3 has 14 amino acids. This CDR3 is CASSAGLSSYEQYF. DNA for the CDR3: TGTGCCAGCAGCGCTGGACTATCCTCCTACGAGCAGTACTTC.

At least ten counts were recorded for this clonotype. The chain carries TRBV7-6 and TRBJ1-1, with D perhaps matching TRBD1 (5 bases). There are 14 residues in the CDR3. Germline CDR1 is SGHVS and CDR2 is FNYEAQ. Trimming took 5 bases from V and 1 from J, leaving 11 bases between them. This CDR3 reads CASSQGLTNTEAFF. The CDR3 DNA sequence: TGTGCCAGCAGCCAGGGACTAACGAACACTGAAGCTTTCTTT. The full variable domain, in which reference TRBV7-6 and TRBJ1-1 provide the parts outside the CDR3, is GAGVSQSPRYKVTKRGQDVALRCDPISGHVSLYWYRQALGQGPEFLTYFNYEAQQDKSGLPNDRFSAERPEGSISTLTIQRTEQRDSAMYRCASSQGLTNTEAFFGQGTRLTVV.

This clonotype was observed at least ten times. The genes are TRBV15 and TRBJ1-6; D gene unclear. Per germline, CDR1 LNHNV and CDR2 YYDKDF (reference sequence). This CDR3 region has 16 residues. The V end lost 5 bases, the J end lost 7 bases, and 18 bases lay between the germline ends. DNA of the CDR3: TGTGCCACCAGCCCCAAGGCAGGCGGACGGAATTCACCCCTCCACTTT. This encodes CATSPKAGGRNSPLHF.

This clonotype was seen ten or more times. V gene TRBV11-2 combines with J gene TRBJ2-1; 7 nucleotides agree with TRBD1. Germline CDR1 reads SGHAT; CDR2 reads FQNNGV. The CDR3 has 16 residues. J gave up 0 bases and V 4 bases, and 6 bases lay outside the gene matches. The CDR3 loop reads CASSSTGQSSYNEQFF. CDR3 in DNA: TGTGCCAGCAGCTCGACGGGACAGAGCTCCTACAATGAGCAGTTCTTC.

V and J are TRBV10-1 and TRBJ1-2; perhaps TRBD1 as D (5 bases). Trimming left V 7 bases short and J 6 bases short, with 18 bases between. The germline gives CDR1 WNHNN, CDR2 SYGVQD (reference sequence). The CDR3 is 14 amino acids. The CDR3 DNA reads TGCGCCAGCAAGGTAATCGGACAAGGCGATGGCTACACCTTC. It yields the protein CASKVIGQGDGYTF.

This clonotype was seen at least ten times. The chain has TRBV14 and TRBJ2-5, with D uncertain. V dropped 1 base and J dropped 0 bases, with 9 bases sitting between them. The length of the CDR3 is 15 residues. In germline, CDR1 is SGHDN, CDR2 FVKESK. The CDR3 loop is CASSQALTNQETQYF. CDR3 coding DNA: TGTGCCAGCAGCCAAGCTCTAACCAACCAAGAGACCCAGTACTTC.

This clonotype was seen a few times. This chain joins TRBV28 and TRBJ2-1; no reliable D call. CDR1 is MDHEN and CDR2 is SYDVKM in the germline V gene. Trimming shortened V by 8 bases and J by 1 base, and 9 bases separated the two germline ends. The CDR3 runs 13 residues. The chain's CDR3 is CASRLTSYNEQFF. The CDR3 DNA reads as TGTGCCAGCCGGTTGACATCCTACAATGAGCAGTTCTTC.

This chain links TRBV7-8 with TRBJ2-6; tentative D call: TRBD2 (5 bases). Germline V gives CDR1 SGHVS, CDR2 FQNEAQ. CDR3 length: 18 amino acids. V lost 3 bases and J lost 0, with 15 bases in between. Here the CDR3 DNA reads TGTGCCAGCAGCTTCCTACTGCTAGCTAGCTCTGGGGCCAACGTCCTGACTTTC. Its translation is CASSFLLLASSGANVLTF.

Ten or more counts support this clonotype. The chain uses TRBV2 and TRBJ1-3; the D gene is possibly TRBD1 (5 bases). V lost 2 bases and J lost 4, with 15 bases in between. The CDR3 loop spans 16 amino acids. The germline V gene encodes CDR1 SNHLY and CDR2 FYNNEI. The CDR3 DNA sequence: TGTGCCAGCAGTGAATTAGGACACATATCCGGAAACACCATATATTTT. Amino acids: CASSELGHISGNTIYF.

This clonotype was seen ten or more times. For the CDR3, the DNA is TGTGCCAGCAACACTCGACCTCCCTCTACCGGGGAGCTGTTTTTT. It translates to CASNTRPPSTGELFF. The chain couples TRBV6-2 or TRBV6-3 to TRBJ2-2, with unresolved D. The CDR3 covers 15 residues. Per the germline V gene, CDR1 is MNHEY and CDR2 is SVGEGT. V was cut by 7 bases and J by 5 bases, with 17 bases left in between.

V gene TRBV27 combines with J gene TRBJ1-1, with 8 bases that match TRBD1. The CDR3 covers 13 residues. J was trimmed by 5 bases and V by 4 bases; bases with no gene match: 3. Germline V gene lookup returns CDR1 MNHEY and CDR2 SMNVEV (reference sequence). The CDR3 DNA reads as TGTGCCAGCAGTTCCCAGGGGGCAACTGAAGCTTTCTTT. It is translated as CASSSQGATEAFF.

This clonotype has only a few counts. The chain links TRBV28 to TRBJ2-7; weak D call: TRBD2 (5 bases). The CDR3 contains 14 residues. Deletions cut 5 bases from V and 2 bases from J, with 13 bases between. Germline-derived CDR1 and CDR2 are MDHEN and SYDVKM. DNA of the CDR3: TGTGCCAGCAGTCCTCGAGGGCGGCCCTACGAGCAGTACTTC. This translates into CASSPRGRPYEQYF.

The chain links TRBV18 to TRBJ2-4, with D possibly being TRBD2 (5 bases). V lost 1 base, J lost 5 bases, and 18 bases lay in between. The CDR3 runs to 17 residues. Germline loops: CDR1 KGHSH, CDR2 LQKENI. Here the CDR3 DNA reads TGTGCCAGCTCACCACTTGGCCTCAACGGGATGGAAAACATTCAGTACTTC. It yields the protein CASSPLGLNGMENIQYF.

The sample holds a few counts of this clonotype. The V gene is TRBV11-2, the J gene TRBJ1-1; D is unclear. Germline loops: CDR1 SGHAT, CDR2 FQNNGV. This CDR3 region has 15 residues. V shed 5 bases and J shed 1 base, with 14 bases lying between them. The CDR3 region is CASSPTAVRNTEAFF. CDR3 DNA sequence: TGTGCCAGCAGCCCAACCGCAGTAAGGAACACTGAAGCTTTCTTT.

A few counts support this clonotype. The chain links TRBV28 to TRBJ2-2; D might be TRBD1 (5 bases). Germline CDR1 reads MDHEN; CDR2 reads SYDVKM. The V and J ends lost 5 bases and 7 bases respectively, with 11 bases between them. The CDR3 is 13 amino acids. In DNA form, the CDR3 reads TGTGCCAGCAGTACAGGAATATACGGGGAGCTGTTTTTT. It yields the protein CASSTGIYGELFF.